This T cell receptor beta chain was identified in a study of CD8 T cells in ankylosing spondylitis listed by TCRdb under 2017. Background on the whole study: The study profiled T cell receptor beta repertoires in healthy donors and ankylosing spondylitis patients to find disease-linked TCR variants. The whole study cohort included about a hundred healthy donors and 25 ankylosing spondylitis patients. Peripheral blood samples were taken, and synovial fluid was additionally collected from ankylosing spondylitis patients.

The study at large found these results: Some motif variants were previously reported in synovial fluid and blood of reactive arthritis patients, suggesting common disease-initiation mechanisms. The disease-linked clones were reported as significantly enriched in matched synovial fluid samples from ankylosing spondylitis patients. A CD8+ phenotype was shown by the disease-linked clones, which were found at relatively low frequencies in peripheral blood. A TCR beta motif of 7 or 8 highly homologous amino acid variants appeared characteristic of blood from ankylosing spondylitis patients.

Sequencing took place on an Illumina HiSeq 2500. TCR beta libraries were prepared by quantitative 5'-RACE with molecular barcodes. On the authors' methods: Disease-linked TCR variants were identified with a new computational method built on a probabilistic model of VDJ rearrangement. The public reads were quality trimmed at Q25 with fastp and then assembled into clones with MiXCR by TCRdb, keeping productive beta chains. Each record represents a unique CDR3 protein, reported with the most common genes and DNA among its rows. It is TCRdb's table, rather than the study itself, that gives the V and J calls and clone size. The sample table holds approximately 92,000 distinct CDR3 sequences, of which around 9.4% were seen once. The ten largest clones capture under 6% of the sample. This clonotype was recorded at least ten times. Its antigen has not been determined. No base quality information exists; no much larger clone differs at one position.

V loses 5 bases of germline sequence and J loses 8 bases, and the interval between the two ends is 24 bases. Taken from the germline V gene, the CDR1 and CDR2 loops are MNHNS and SASEGT. The CDR3 spans 16 residues, from the cysteine through the phenylalanine. The read is trimmed to its CDR3 DNA, 48 bases read in frame from base 1. Rearrangement joined TRBV6-1 to TRBJ1-2; a tentative D match to TRBD1 spans 5 bases. The clonotype was recovered from a male donor with ankylosing spondylitis or in good health (not recorded which). The source material was blood, either unsorted or a sorted T cell fraction (not recorded which). DNA sequence: TGTGCCAGCAGTCAGACCGGGACCTACTACCCCCTAGGCTACACCTTC. This translates into CASSQTGTYYPLGYTF.